The 16 T cell receptor beta chains listed next were all sequenced from one sample in a study of OX40 agonist ivuxolimab in advanced cancers. Some clones are missing from TCRdb's copy, which holds only in-frame ones; the method was immunoSEQ multiplex PCR. The sample lists roughly 48,000 clones; around 84% were seen once. The sample consisted of CD4+ or CD8+ T cells sorted from blood, taken in a trial of the OX40 agonist ivuxolimab. The receptors derive from an adult with an advanced solid tumor such as melanoma, head and neck, liver or kidney cancer.

This chain links TRBV19 with TRBJ1-5; TRBD1 is a possible D gene (5 bases). Germline V gene sequence: CDR1 LNHDA, CDR2 SQIVND (reference sequence). Trimming cost V 3 bases and J 4 bases, with 16 bases left between them. The CDR3 runs to 16 residues. The chain's CDR3 is CASSIRGLALNQPQHF. The DNA for the CDR3 is TGTGCCAGTAGTATTAGGGGACTAGCGCTGAATCAGCCCCAGCATTTT.

J is TRBJ2-7 and V is TRBV6-5; D uncertain. This CDR3 is built from 14 residues. In germline, CDR1 is MNHEY, CDR2 SVGAGI. V lost 7 bases to trimming and J lost 1 base, with 14 bases between them. Written as DNA, the CDR3 is TGTGCCAGCACCAAAAGTGAGCAGTCCTACGAGCAGTACTTC. Translation: CASTKSEQSYEQYF.

The chain uses TRBV5-1 and TRBJ1-1, with no clear D. The CDR3 totals 15 residues. V shed 0 bases and J shed 0 bases, with 9 bases lying between them. Germline CDR1 and CDR2: SGHRS and YFSETQ. This CDR3 is CASSLGGAMNTEAFF. The DNA for the CDR3 is TGCGCCAGCAGCTTGGGTGGAGCGATGAACACTGAAGCTTTCTTT.

This clone appeared a few times. Here the CDR3 reads CAWSWRTEAFF. The CDR3, as DNA: TGTGCCTGGAGTTGGAGGACTGAAGCTTTCTTT. The chain has TRBV30 and TRBJ1-1; D gene ambiguous. Germline-derived CDR1 and CDR2 are GTSNPN and SVGIG (reference sequence). The CDR3 sequence is 11 residues long. V was trimmed by 2 bases and J by 5 bases, leaving 6 bases between them.

This rearrangement joins TRBV7-9 to TRBJ2-6; D remains ambiguous. CDR1 and CDR2 (germline): SEHNR, FQNEAQ (reference sequence). This CDR3 spans 14 amino acids. Trimming cost V 2 bases and J 1 base, with 3 bases left between them. CDR3 loop: CASSLSSGANVLTF. In nucleotides, the CDR3 is TGTGCCAGCAGCTTAAGTTCTGGGGCCAACGTCCTGACTTTC.

This chain's CDR3 is CASSFTGGEVQYF. CDR3 in DNA: TGTGCCAGCAGCTTTACCGGCGGTGAGGTCCAGTACTTC. The genes are TRBV7-3 and TRBJ2-5, with D uncertain. Germline values: CDR1 SGHTA, CDR2 FQGTGA. The CDR3 is 13 amino acids. Trimming cost V 3 bases and J 10 bases, with 15 bases left between them.

The chain links TRBV6-8 to TRBJ2-1; 8 bases fit TRBD2. V shed 2 bases, J shed 7 bases, and the junction held 13 bases outside the gene matches. The germline gives CDR1 MNHGY, CDR2 SAAAGT. This CDR3 is 17 amino acids long. The CDR3 region has the DNA TGTGCCAGCAGTTACCCCCTAGCGGGTCGACACTTTAATGAGCAGTTCTTC. Its translation: CASSYPLAGRHFNEQFF.

The chain has TRBV2 and TRBJ1-1; D is uncertain. CDR3 length: 13 residues. With 4 bases removed from V and 1 base from J, the gap between germline ends came to 7 bases. From germline, CDR1 is SNHLY and CDR2 FYNNEI. The CDR3 region has the DNA TGTGCCAGCAGTGTGGCCAGGAACACTGAAGCTTTCTTT. It translates to CASSVARNTEAFF.

The rearrangement joins TRBV30 to TRBJ1-2, with D possibly matching TRBD1 (5 bases). V was clipped by 3 bases and J by 0 bases, with 14 bases between them. This CDR3 is built from 15 residues. CDR1 is GTSNPN, CDR2 SVGIG, per germline (reference sequence). CDR3 in DNA: TGTGCCTGGAGCGATCCGGGACGAGCTAACTATGGCTACACCTTC. Protein: CAWSDPGRANYGYTF.

The chain joins TRBV7-9 to TRBJ2-5, with unresolved D. Germline values: CDR1 SEHNR, CDR2 FQNEAQ (reference sequence). Trimming shortened V by 2 bases and J by 5 bases, and 3 bases separated the two germline ends. The CDR3 extends over 11 amino acids. The CDR3 nucleotides are TGTGCCAGCAGCTTAATGGAGACCCAGTACTTC. Amino acid sequence: CASSLMETQYF.

The V and J genes are TRBV2 and TRBJ2-3; D may be TRBD1 (6 bases). The CDR3 extends over 11 amino acids. The germline CDR1 and CDR2 sequences are SNHLY and FYNNEI. Trimming took off 8 bases at V and 7 bases at J, with 10 bases between the two ends. CDR3: CASWGRHTQYF. The CDR3 DNA reads TGTGCCAGCTGGGGGCGTCATACGCAGTATTTT. The complete variable domain, with remaining parts taken from reference TRBV2 and TRBJ2-3, reads EPEVTQTPSHQVTQMGQEVILRCVPISNHLYFYWYRQILGQKVEFLVSFYNNEISEKSEIFDDQFSVERPDGSNFTLKIRSTKLEDSAMYFCASWGRHTQYFGPGTRLTVL.

The CDR3 sequence is CASSQARWEPQHF. The CDR3 DNA reads as TGCGCCAGCAGCCAAGCCCGTTGGGAGCCCCAGCATTTT. The chain couples TRBV4-3 to TRBJ1-5; no reliable D call. Trimming stripped 1 base from V and 8 bases from J, with 9 bases between. Germline V gene lookup returns CDR1 LGHNA and CDR2 YSLEER. The CDR3 is 13 residues long.

V gene TRBV6-5 combines with J gene TRBJ2-3; perhaps TRBD1 as D (6 bases). CDR3 size: 15 residues. Looked up from germline, CDR1 is MNHEY and CDR2 is SVGAGI. The V end was cut by 2 bases, the J end by 4 bases, with 13 bases between. The CDR3 DNA reads TGTGCCAGCAGTTACAACAGGGAAGGGCCAGATACGCAGTATTTT. Its translation: CASSYNREGPDTQYF.

The chain links TRBV7-2 to TRBJ2-3, with no clear D. CDR3 length equals 12 residues. The V end was cut by 3 bases, the J end by 1 base, with 2 bases between. Germline CDR1 is SGHTA and CDR2 is FQGNSA. CDR3 in amino acids: CASSFGTDTQYF. CDR3 nucleotides: TGTGCCAGCAGCTTTGGCACAGATACGCAGTATTTT.

This rearrangement joins TRBV27 to TRBJ1-1; D possibly corresponds to TRBD1 (5 bases). V was pared by 3 bases and J by 5 bases, with 10 bases between. This CDR3 spans 13 amino acids. CDR1 MNHEY and CDR2 SMNVEV come from the germline V gene (reference sequence). The CDR3 region is CASSLYGGTEAFF. In nucleotides, the CDR3 is TGTGCCAGCAGTTTGTACGGGGGGACTGAAGCTTTCTTT.

A remark on this clone: One end of the junction fails to match germline, which may point to a read error. This chain joins TRBV6-5 and TRBJ1-5; D call uncertain. The V gene's germline CDR1 is MNHEY and CDR2 SVGAGI. The CDR3 contains 15 residues. The CDR3 region has the DNA TGTGCTAGCAGAGTGGGCGCCGGGGGCAATCAGCCCCAGCATTTT. Protein product: CASRVGAGGNQPQHF.